Listed here are 20 T cell receptor delta chains from one sample, sequenced in a study of gamma-delta T cells after stem cell transplantation. TCRdb re-identified clones in the RT-PCR reads via CATT. The sample yields 10,000 to 13,000 delta-chain clones, 38% seen once. The source material was gamma-delta T cells. These receptors originate from a human donor. It is not recorded whose cells these are; they may come from a transplant donor.

This clone was recorded a few times. Other nucleotide sequences from this sample produce the same CDR3. This rearrangement joins TRDV1 to TRDJ1, with D possibly matching TRDD2 (5 bases). Trimming removed 0 bases from V and 2 bases from J, with 19 bases in between. The germline gives CDR1 TSWWSYY, CDR2 QGS. The CDR3 is 18 amino acids. CDR3 in amino acids: CALGELLLGVDPTDKLIF. The CDR3 nucleotides are TGTGCTCTTGGGGAACTTCTCCTAGGGGTAGATCCGACCGATAAACTCATCTTT.

In regard to this clone: One junction end disagrees with the germline gene, perhaps due to a read error. The chain carries TRDV2 and TRDJ3; 9 nucleotides line up with TRDD3. From germline, CDR1 is GEAIGNYY and CDR2 EKD. The CDR3 consists of 21 residues. The CDR3 sequence: CACDTDRGIPPSSWDTRQMFF. The CDR3 DNA is TGTGCCTGCGACACCGACCGGGGGATACCCCCGAGCTCCTGGGACACCCGACAGATGTTTTTC.

V is TRDV2 and J is TRDJ3; 10 positions match TRDD3. The CDR3 extends over 20 amino acids. Unmatched junction bases numbered 9, after V lost 1 base and J lost 1 base. Per the germline V gene, CDR1 is GEAIGNYY and CDR2 is EKD. The CDR3 here is CACDTRLGDLESWDTRQMFF. CDR3 DNA: TGTGCCTGTGACACGCGACTGGGGGATCTTGAGTCCTGGGACACCCGACAGATGTTTTTC.

This clone was seen a few times. This sequence joins TRDV1 and TRDJ1, with 9 bases fitting TRDD2. The trim removed 3 bases at V and 2 bases at J, leaving 19 bases unmatched. CDR1 and CDR2 (germline): TSWWSYY, QGS. The CDR3 covers 20 residues. The CDR3 here is CALGDLPWPSYIHGTDKLIF. The CDR3 nucleotides read TGTGCTCTTGGGGACTTACCCTGGCCTTCCTACATTCACGGGACCGATAAACTCATCTTT.

This clone was counted between two and nine times. Since a much larger clone is just one base distant, this may be a read error. The chain joins TRDV2 to TRDJ3; TRDD3 aligns across 8 bases. CDR3 length: 17 residues. V trimming: 2 bases; J trimming: 0 bases; junction bases outside the gene matches: 2. Germline assignment: CDR1 GEAIGNYY and CDR2 EKD. DNA for the CDR3: TGTGCCTGTGACAGCTGGGGGAGCTCCTGGGACACCCGACAGATGTTTTTC. Translating it yields CACDSWGSSWDTRQMFF.

This clone was observed a handful of times. The CDR3 nucleotides read TGTGCTCTTGGGCCTCTGTACTGGGGGATACGGGAGGACACCGATAAACTCATCTTT. Translating it yields CALGPLYWGIREDTDKLIF. The chain uses TRDV1 and TRDJ1; 13 bases align to TRDD3. The CDR3 consists of 19 residues. J lost 0 bases, V lost 5 bases, and 12 bases had no gene match. Germline lookup yields CDR1 TSWWSYY and CDR2 QGS.

The chain is built from TRDV1 and TRDJ1; 8 bases are a match to TRDD3. This CDR3 is 21 amino acids long. The ends lost 0 bases at V and 3 bases at J; junction bases unmatched: 21. In germline, CDR1 is TSWWSYY, CDR2 QGS. CDR3 in amino acids: CALGELRVPLAGWGISDKLIF. The CDR3, as DNA: TGTGCTCTTGGGGAACTTCGAGTCCCCTTAGCGGGTTGGGGGATTTCCGATAAACTCATCTTT.

V gene TRDV1 combines with J gene TRDJ1; 8 bases agree with TRDD3. The CDR3 is 20 amino acids. The ends lost 5 bases at V and 5 bases at J; junction bases unmatched: 25. Looked up from germline, CDR1 is TSWWSYY and CDR2 is QGS. For the CDR3, the DNA is TGTGCTCTTGGGAAAACCCCTTGCCGTCCTACCTGGGGGACAAAGGATAAACTCATCTTT. Protein product: CALGKTPCRPTWGTKDKLIF.

By share, this clone ranks as medium-sized. Other DNA variants within this sample encode the same CDR3. The chain is built from TRDV2 and TRDJ1; TRDD3 agrees at 13 bases. Germline V gene data show CDR1 as GEAIGNYY and CDR2 as EKD. V gave up 2 bases and J gave up 9 bases; unmatched junction bases: 17. The CDR3 runs 18 residues. The CDR3 is CACDKGYWGIRGRSELIF. CDR3 sequence (DNA): TGTGCCTGTGACAAGGGATACTGGGGGATACGCGGCCGTAGTGAACTCATCTTT.

The sample holds a few counts of this clone. The CDR3 reads CALGTWWGPYTDKLIF. The DNA for the CDR3 is TGTGCTCTTGGGACCTGGTGGGGGCCGTACACCGATAAACTCATCTTT. The chain couples TRDV1 to TRDJ1; D is perhaps TRDD3 (6 bases). The CDR3 extends over 16 amino acids. Trimming took off 5 bases at V and 0 bases at J, with 16 bases between the two ends. The germline V gene has CDR1 TSWWSYY and CDR2 QGS.

J is TRDJ1 and V is TRDV3, with D possibly matching TRDD3 (6 bases). V lost 0 bases and J 7 bases, leaving 33 bases between the germline ends. Germline V gives CDR1 TVYSNPD, CDR2 GDNSRS (reference sequence). The CDR3 length is 19 residues. The chain's CDR3 is CAFSFTYGVRGEPTAKLIF. CDR3 nucleotide sequence: TGTGCCTTTAGTTTCACTTATGGGGTACGGGGGGAGCCAACGGCTAAACTCATCTTT.

Comment on this clone: This may stem from a read error, because a much larger clone lies one nucleotide away. Other DNA variants within this sample encode the same CDR3. The rearrangement uses TRAV29/DV5 and TRDJ1; possibly TRDD2 for D (7 bases). Looked up from germline, CDR1 is NSMFDY and CDR2 is ISSIKDK. V was clipped by 5 bases and J by 1 base, with 30 bases between them. CDR3 length: 19 amino acids. For the CDR3, the DNA is TGTGCAGCCACTTTCCCCTTCCTCCACGGGGGAACCTCCACCGATAAACTCATCTTT. This translates into CAATFPFLHGGTSTDKLIF.

V gene TRDV2 combines with J gene TRDJ3; 11 bases match TRDD3. Trimming at V came to 3 bases and at J to 5 bases, leaving 11 bases not matched to a gene. This CDR3 has 19 residues. The germline V gene encodes CDR1 GEAIGNYY and CDR2 EKD. DNA for the CDR3: TGTGCCTGTGACGCGCTGGGGGATACACGATCCAGGGACACCCGACAGATGTTTTTC. It is translated as CACDALGDTRSRDTRQMFF.

In regard to this clone: A much larger clone differs from this one at a single base, so this may be a read error. The same CDR3 also results from other DNA sequences found in this sample. The chain uses TRDV2 and TRDJ1; no clear D. There are 17 residues in the CDR3. Trimming took off 7 bases at V and 3 bases at J, with 26 bases between the two ends. The germline V gene has CDR1 GEAIGNYY and CDR2 EKD. CDR3 coding DNA: TGTGCCTGCGAAGTGAGTACTGATTATCCGTTGGCCGATAAACTCATCTTT. Translation gives CACEVSTDYPLADKLIF.

This clone was observed a few times. The chain has TRDV1 and TRDJ1; 7 nucleotides agree with TRDD3. CDR1 is TSWWSYY, CDR2 QGS, per germline. This CDR3 comprises 23 residues. Germline trimming cut 3 bases from V and 0 bases from J; bases unmatched to any gene: 28. This CDR3 is CALGDRVLPVEVLGTRYTDKLIF. In DNA form, the CDR3 reads TGTGCTCTTGGGGACCGGGTTCTCCCCGTGGAGGTACTGGGGACAAGGTACACCGATAAACTCATCTTT.

The gene calls are TRDV2 and TRDJ3; 11 bases align to TRDD3. Germline V lookup: CDR1 GEAIGNYY, CDR2 EKD. The CDR3 loop spans 19 amino acids. The ends lost 0 bases at V and 2 bases at J; junction bases unmatched: 5. This CDR3 is CACDTVLGDKPWDTRQMFF. In DNA, the CDR3 is TGTGCCTGTGACACCGTACTGGGGGATAAACCCTGGGACACCCGACAGATGTTTTTC.

On this clone itself: This may be a read error: a much more frequent sequence differs by one nucleotide. This specimen includes other DNA sequences encoding the same CDR3. The rearrangement links TRDV2 to TRDJ1, with a weak D call TRDD3 (6 bases). The germline V gene encodes CDR1 GEAIGNYY and CDR2 EKD. This CDR3 spans 15 amino acids. V lost 0 bases to trimming and J lost 0 bases, with 10 bases between them. In nucleotides, the CDR3 is TGTGCCTGTGACACCCGGGGGGACTACACCGATAAACTCATCTTT. It yields the protein CACDTRGDYTDKLIF.

This clone has just a few counts. The chain combines TRDV1 with TRDJ1; 9 bases line up with TRDD3. Unmatched junction bases numbered 22, after V lost 5 bases and J lost 0 bases. Germline V CDR1 and CDR2: TSWWSYY, QGS. The CDR3 runs to 21 residues. CDR3 nucleotides: TGTGCTCTTGGGAAAGGGGCACCCATGGGGGATAAAGATGAGTACACCGATAAACTCATCTTT. As protein: CALGKGAPMGDKDEYTDKLIF.

This chain joins TRDV1 and TRDJ1; 11 nucleotides match TRDD3. The CDR3 is 22 residues long. With 2 bases clipped from V and 3 bases from J, the junction kept 23 bases outside the gene matches. The germline V gene encodes CDR1 TSWWSYY and CDR2 QGS. CDR3: CALGEISQSYPHWGIGADKLIF. The CDR3 nucleotides are TGTGCTCTTGGGGAAATTAGCCAGTCCTACCCCCACTGGGGGATAGGTGCCGATAAACTCATCTTT.

On this clone itself: A much larger clone differs by one base, so this may be a read error. Other nucleotide sequences in the sample specify the same CDR3. The J gene is TRDJ3, the V gene TRDV2, with 11 bases matching TRDD3. The CDR3 runs to 18 residues. Germline CDR1 and CDR2: GEAIGNYY and EKD. With 0 bases clipped from V and 2 bases from J, the junction kept 2 bases outside the gene matches. Written as DNA, the CDR3 is TGTGCCTGTGACACCCTACTGGGGGATACCTGGGACACCCGACAGATGTTTTTC. Translating gives CACDTLLGDTWDTRQMFF.